This TCR beta chain was captured by sequencing in a study of shared clonotypes between healthy human individuals. Around 91 million PBMCs were counted before genomic DNA extraction. V was trimmed by 2 bases and J by 7 bases, leaving 27 bases between them. The germline V gene has CDR1 SGHVS and CDR2 FQNEAQ. The CDR3 contains 19 residues. At deep level, the assay was performed. The authors distributed each subset's genomic DNA evenly over several immunoSEQ plates. The sequenced material, unsorted PBMC DNA, was run on ten immunoSEQ deep assay plates. Measured with immunoSEQ multiplex PCR; TCRdb has only the in-frame clones, and not every one. The table shows a few hundred thousand clones, with roughly 80% occurring only once. This clone was seen just once.

Sequencing input: PBMCs. This chain joins TRBV7-8 and TRBJ1-3; tentatively, D is TRBD1 (6 bases). The clonotype originates from a woman between 40 and 50 years old in good health. Some clones in this sample may be carry-over from other donors' samples. CDR3 coding DNA: TGTGCCAGCAGCTTAACTGCGTCAGTAGGCTGGGACACTCGGAACACCATATATTTT. Its translation: CASSLTASVGWDTRNTIYF. The variable domain in full, completed from reference TRBV7-8 and TRBJ1-3, reads GAGVSQSPRYKVAKRGQDVALRCDPISGHVSLFWYQQALGQGPEFLTYFQNEAQLDKSGLPSDRFFAERPEGSVSTLKIQRTQQEDSAVYLCASSLTASVGWDTRNTIYFGEGSWLTVV.